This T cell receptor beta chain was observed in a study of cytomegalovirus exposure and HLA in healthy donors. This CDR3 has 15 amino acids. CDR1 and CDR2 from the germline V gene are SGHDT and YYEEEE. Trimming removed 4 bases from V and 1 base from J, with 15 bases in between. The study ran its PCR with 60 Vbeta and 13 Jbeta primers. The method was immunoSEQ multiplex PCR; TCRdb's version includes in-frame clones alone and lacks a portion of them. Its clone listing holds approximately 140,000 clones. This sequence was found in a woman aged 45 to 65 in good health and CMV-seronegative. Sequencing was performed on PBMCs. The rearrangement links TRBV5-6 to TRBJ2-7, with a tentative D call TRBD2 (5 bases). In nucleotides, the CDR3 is TGTGCCAGCAGCCTGGTGGTGAGGGCTTCCTACGAGCAGTACTTC. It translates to CASSLVVRASYEQYF.